This is a list of T cell receptor beta chains from one sample in a study of shared clonotypes between healthy human individuals. Clones were read by immunoSEQ multiplex PCR, and TCRdb kept only the in-frame ones, dropping some. There are approximately 1.9 million clones in the sample; approximately 92% occur only once, and around 1.7% lies in the top ten. Sequenced input: naive CD8+ T cells from PBMCs. The receptors originated from a man between 18 and 29 years old in good health. Some clones in this sample may be carry-over from other donors' samples. CDR3s include the opening cysteine and the closing phenylalanine or tryptophan. Each record gives: clone size, J gene, V gene, D gene, CDR3 DNA, CDR3 protein. A D gene is named only where the DNA matches it firmly. Only some rows state a clone size, as once, few, many or a class for expanded clones.

abundance: .
j_gene: TRBJ2-7
v_gene: TRBV6-6
d_gene: .
CDR3nt: TGTGCCAGCAGTTACTCGAAAGGCTACGAGCAGTACTTC
CDR3aa: CASSYSKGYEQYF

abundance: .
j_gene: TRBJ2-2
v_gene: TRBV27
d_gene: TRBD2
CDR3nt: TGTGCCAGCAGTTCCCCCCCCCGGGAGGGTGGCGGGGAGCTGTTTTTT
CDR3aa: CASSSPPREGGGELFF

abundance: .
j_gene: TRBJ2-7
v_gene: TRBV6-5
d_gene: .
CDR3nt: TGTGCCAGCAGTTACTCAAGAGGCTACGAGCAGTACTTC
CDR3aa: CASSYSRGYEQYF

abundance: .
j_gene: TRBJ2-1
v_gene: TRBV11-2
d_gene: .
CDR3nt: TGTGCCAGCAGCGTTCCGGGACGGGTCGTCTATGAGCAGTTCTTC
CDR3aa: CASSVPGRVVYEQFF

abundance: .
j_gene: TRBJ2-5
v_gene: TRBV29-1
d_gene: TRBD2
CDR3nt: TGCAGCGTTGATGGCCTAGCGGTAGAGACCCAGTACTTC
CDR3aa: CSVDGLAVETQYF

abundance: .
j_gene: TRBJ2-2
v_gene: TRBV10-1
d_gene: .
CDR3nt: TGCGCCAGCACCCCAGGAGGGGCAAGGAACACCGGGGAGCTGTTTTTT
CDR3aa: CASTPGGARNTGELFF

abundance: .
j_gene: TRBJ2-1
v_gene: TRBV29-1
d_gene: .
CDR3nt: TGCAGCGTCCTCCTAGGCGGCGGGGAGCAGTTCTTC
CDR3aa: CSVLLGGGEQFF

abundance: .
j_gene: TRBJ2-7
v_gene: TRBV11-2
d_gene: .
CDR3nt: TGTGCCAGCAGCTTAGGTTCTTACATTTACGAGCAGTACTTC
CDR3aa: CASSLGSYIYEQYF

abundance: .
j_gene: TRBJ2-1
v_gene: TRBV13
d_gene: .
CDR3nt: TGTGCCAGCAGCTTAGCGTTGAGGGGAGCCTCCTACAATGAGCAGTTCTTC
CDR3aa: CASSLALRGASYNEQFF

abundance: few
j_gene: TRBJ1-1
v_gene: TRBV5-1
d_gene: TRBD1
CDR3nt: TGCGCCAGCAGCTGGGACAGCTCCATTGAAGCTTTCTTT
CDR3aa: CASSWDSSIEAFF

abundance: .
j_gene: TRBJ1-3
v_gene: TRBV9
d_gene: TRBD1
CDR3nt: TGTGCCAGCAGCGTAGATCCGGACAGGGTCGGGAACACCATATATTTT
CDR3aa: CASSVDPDRVGNTIYF

abundance: .
j_gene: TRBJ2-2
v_gene: TRBV29-1
d_gene: .
CDR3nt: TGCAGCGTTCTGGGAGGCACCGGGGAGCTGTTTTTT
CDR3aa: CSVLGGTGELFF

abundance: .
j_gene: TRBJ2-7
v_gene: TRBV9
d_gene: .
CDR3nt: TGTGCCAGCAGCGTAGACGGTACCTACGAGCAGTACTTC
CDR3aa: CASSVDGTYEQYF

abundance: .
j_gene: TRBJ2-5
v_gene: TRBV10-3
d_gene: TRBD2
CDR3nt: TGTGCCATCAGTCTAGCGGGAGGCCAAGAGACCCAGTACTTC
CDR3aa: CAISLAGGQETQYF

abundance: .
j_gene: TRBJ1-5
v_gene: TRBV9
d_gene: .
CDR3nt: TGTGCCAGCAGCGTAACACCATATAGCAATCAGCCCCAGCATTTT
CDR3aa: CASSVTPYSNQPQHF

abundance: .
j_gene: TRBJ2-3
v_gene: TRBV4-3
d_gene: .
CDR3nt: TGCGCCAGCAGCCAAGGAATCCTAGCCGCTACGCAGTATTTT
CDR3aa: CASSQGILAATQYF

abundance: .
j_gene: TRBJ2-7
v_gene: TRBV28
d_gene: TRBD1
CDR3nt: TGTGCCAGCAGCCCTGCCGGGACAGCTTCCTACGAGCAGTACTTC
CDR3aa: CASSPAGTASYEQYF

abundance: .
j_gene: TRBJ1-2
v_gene: TRBV4-2
d_gene: .
CDR3nt: TGTGCCAGCAGCCAAGATCTGCATGGCTACACCTTC
CDR3aa: CASSQDLHGYTF

abundance: .
j_gene: TRBJ1-1
v_gene: TRBV9
d_gene: .
CDR3nt: TGTGCCAGCAGCACCCGGGCCTGGCAGGTGGCTTTCTTT
CDR3aa: CASSTRAWQVAFF

abundance: .
j_gene: TRBJ2-5
v_gene: TRBV5-1
d_gene: TRBD1
CDR3nt: TGCGCCAGCAGCTTGCAGGGACAGGGTGGGGAGACCCAGTACTTC
CDR3aa: CASSLQGQGGETQYF

abundance: .
j_gene: TRBJ2-1
v_gene: TRBV7-9
d_gene: .
CDR3nt: TGTGCCAGCAGCCAAAAAGTCGACAGGAACAATGAGCAGTTCTTC
CDR3aa: CASSQKVDRNNEQFF

abundance: .
j_gene: TRBJ2-7
v_gene: TRBV5-5
d_gene: .
CDR3nt: TGTGCCAGCAGCACGAGTAGCCGGGCAGATTACGAGCAGTACTTC
CDR3aa: CASSTSSRADYEQYF

abundance: .
j_gene: TRBJ1-2
v_gene: TRBV15
d_gene: TRBD1
CDR3nt: TGTGCCACCAGCAGAGATCGGGGGACAGTTGCTAACTATGGCTACACCTTC
CDR3aa: CATSRDRGTVANYGYTF

abundance: .
j_gene: TRBJ2-5
v_gene: TRBV7-8
d_gene: .
CDR3nt: TGTGCCAGCAGGCCGGACCCCGCCGGGGAGACCCAGTACTTC
CDR3aa: CASRPDPAGETQYF

abundance: .
j_gene: TRBJ2-1
v_gene: TRBV7-9
d_gene: .
CDR3nt: TGTGCCAGCAGCTCCCTCGAGGTGGGGGGTACCTACAATGAGCAGTTCTTC
CDR3aa: CASSSLEVGGTYNEQFF

abundance: .
j_gene: TRBJ2-3
v_gene: TRBV6-5
d_gene: TRBD2
CDR3nt: TGTGCCAGCGCGGGACTAGCGGCCACAGATACGCAGTATTTT
CDR3aa: CASAGLAATDTQYF

abundance: .
j_gene: TRBJ2-7
v_gene: TRBV11-2
d_gene: .
CDR3nt: TGTGCCAGCAGCTTATTTTTTTCCCGGACTTCAGACCCCTACGAGCAGTACTTC
CDR3aa: CASSLFFSRTSDPYEQYF

abundance: .
j_gene: TRBJ1-1
v_gene: TRBV2
d_gene: .
CDR3nt: TGTGCCAGCAGGGCGGGGAACACTGAAGCTTTCTTT
CDR3aa: CASRAGNTEAFF

abundance: .
j_gene: TRBJ2-7
v_gene: TRBV10-3
d_gene: .
CDR3nt: TGTGCCATCAGTTCCTGGGTGGATTCTTCTGAGGGCGAGCAGTACTTC
CDR3aa: CAISSWVDSSEGEQYF

abundance: .
j_gene: TRBJ2-3
v_gene: TRBV28
d_gene: .
CDR3nt: TGTGCCAGCAGTTTGAATTTGGGTCCTGGCACAGATACGCAGTATTTT
CDR3aa: CASSLNLGPGTDTQYF

abundance: .
j_gene: TRBJ2-1
v_gene: TRBV5-1
d_gene: .
CDR3nt: TGCGCCAGCAGCATGGAGGGACAGTACAATGAGCAGTTCTTC
CDR3aa: CASSMEGQYNEQFF